The present T cell receptor beta chain was sequenced within a study of T cells and Merkel cell carcinoma outcomes. Clones were sequenced by immunoSEQ multiplex PCR, and TCRdb holds only the in-frame ones, with some missing. Among some 19,000 clones listed, roughly 87% were seen once. The CDR3 sequence is 16 residues long. Germline CDR1 and CDR2: SGDLS and YYNGEE. Trimming pared 0 bases from V and 5 bases from J, leaving 18 bases between. This receptor was obtained from a human donor with Merkel cell carcinoma. The gene calls are TRBV9 and TRBJ2-7; the D gene could be TRBD1 or TRBD2 (5 bases each). The sequenced material came from tumor tissue from Merkel cell carcinoma. The CDR3 loop reads CASSVGDLGAANEQYF. CDR3 nucleotide sequence: TGTGCCAGCAGCGTAGGGGACCTAGGGGCCGCGAACGAGCAGTACTTC.